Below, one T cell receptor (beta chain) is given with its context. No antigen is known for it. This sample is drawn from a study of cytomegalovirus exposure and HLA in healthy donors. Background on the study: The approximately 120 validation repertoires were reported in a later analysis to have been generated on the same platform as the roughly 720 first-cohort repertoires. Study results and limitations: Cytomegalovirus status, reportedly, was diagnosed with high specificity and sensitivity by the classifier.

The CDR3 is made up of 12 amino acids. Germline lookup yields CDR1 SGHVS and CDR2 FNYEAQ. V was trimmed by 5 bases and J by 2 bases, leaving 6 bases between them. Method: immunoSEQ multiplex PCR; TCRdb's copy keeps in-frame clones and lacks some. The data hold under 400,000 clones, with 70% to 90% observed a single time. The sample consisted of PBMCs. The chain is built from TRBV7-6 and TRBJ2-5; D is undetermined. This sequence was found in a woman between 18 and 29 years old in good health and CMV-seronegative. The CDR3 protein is CASSPRQETQYF. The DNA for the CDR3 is TGTGCCAGCAGCCCCAGGCAAGAGACCCAGTACTTC.